The TCR beta chain under discussion was sequenced for a study of OX40 agonist ivuxolimab in advanced cancers. Clones were sequenced by immunoSEQ multiplex PCR, and TCRdb holds only the in-frame ones, with some missing. This sample has 50,000 to 60,000 clones, with around 90% found just once. This clone showed up just once. This CDR3 has 13 amino acids. The germline V and J ends were trimmed by 7 bases and 9 bases, with 16 bases remaining between them. Germline V gene sequence: CDR1 SEHNR, CDR2 FQNEAQ (reference sequence). The sequencing here drew on CD4+ or CD8+ T cells sorted from blood, taken in a trial of the OX40 agonist ivuxolimab. This TCR was recovered from an adult with an advanced solid tumor such as melanoma, head and neck, liver or kidney cancer. The genes are TRBV7-9 and TRBJ1-3; D is perhaps TRBD1 (5 bases). The CDR3 DNA reads TGTGCCAGCACCCCGGGGAATGGGGGCACCATATATTTT. It encodes CASTPGNGGTIYF.